These T cell receptor beta chains were read from a single sample in a study of blood T cells in healthy people across ages. TCRdb reprocessed the 5' RACE reads via MiXCR and lists one record per CDR3 protein. The repertoire has 660,000 or so distinct CDR3 sequences, 58% of them found once; the top ten carry over 30%. Sequencing was performed on blood. These receptors all come from a man between 60 and 75 years old in good health. CDR3s include the opening cysteine and the closing phenylalanine or tryptophan. The D gene is left open where the match is weak. Clone size, where shown, is once, few, many, or a class for clones that have expanded.

d_gene,abundance,j_gene,v_gene,CDR3nt,CDR3aa
NA,NA,TRBJ1-2,TRBV7-8,TGTGCCAGCAGCTTAGGATCCGCAGGGGAGGGGGGCTACACCTTC,CASSLGSAGEGGYTF
NA,once,TRBJ1-2,TRBV10-3,TGTGCCATCAGTGAGGGTATCCCTAACTATGGCTACACCTTC,CAISEGIPNYGYTF
TRBD1,NA,TRBJ2-1,TRBV24-1,TGTGCCACCAGTGATTTCCTACAGGGGATCAATGAGCAGTTCTTC,CATSDFLQGINEQFF
NA,NA,TRBJ2-5,TRBV2,TGTGCCAGCAGTGAAGCCCTCCTGTACTTC,CASSEALLYF
NA,NA,TRBJ1-1,TRBV29-1,TGCAGCGCCGCCCCCCAGAACACTGAAGCTTTCTTT,CSAAPQNTEAFF
NA,NA,TRBJ2-7,TRBV6-5,TGTGCCAGCAGTCGCTCCCAGGAGGGGAAGAAGTACTTC,CASSRSQEGKKYF
NA,NA,TRBJ1-1,TRBV6-6,TGTGCCAGTTCAGAGTATAGAGAAGCTTTCTTT,CASSEYREAFF
NA,NA,TRBJ2-5,TRBV3-1,TGTGCCAGCAGCCATAGGGGGGGCTTAGAGACCCAGTACTTC,CASSHRGGLETQYF
NA,NA,TRBJ1-1,TRBV5-1,TGCGCCAGCAGCTTGACAGAAACCTTGAACACTGAAGCTTTCTTT,CASSLTETLNTEAFF
NA,NA,TRBJ2-5,TRBV6-6,TGTGCCAGCAGTTACTCGTTCGGGGGACTCCAAGAGACCCAGTACTTC,CASSYSFGGLQETQYF
NA,NA,TRBJ2-1,TRBV25-1,TGTGCCAGCAGTGAGAATTATTACAATGAGCAGTTCTTC,CASSENYYNEQFF
NA,NA,TRBJ1-1,TRBV14,TGTGCCAGCAGCGGGGGGATGAACACTGAAGCTTTCTTT,CASSGGMNTEAFF
TRBD1,NA,TRBJ1-6,TRBV4-1,TGCGCCAGCAGCCAAATGGGACAGCCTAATTCACCCCTCCACTTT,CASSQMGQPNSPLHF
NA,few,TRBJ1-4,TRBV15,TGTGCCACCAGCAGGGCCCGGGACCTCTGGGAAAAACTGTTTTTT,CATSRARDLWEKLFF
TRBD1,few,TRBJ2-7,TRBV4-1,TGCGCCAGCAGCCCGCGGAGAACAGGGGTTCCGTCCTACGAGCAGTACTTC,CASSPRRTGVPSYEQYF
NA,NA,TRBJ1-2,TRBV10-3,TGTGCCATCACCGAGACGAACACCGGTAACTATGGCTACACCTTC,CAITETNTGNYGYTF
TRBD1,few,TRBJ1-5,TRBV5-5,TGTGCCAGCAGTCGCGGGACAGGGAGCAATCAGCCCCAGCATTTT,CASSRGTGSNQPQHF
NA,NA,TRBJ1-2,TRBV29-1,TGCAGCGTTGGCGGGGAGGGAGGTGGCTACACCTTC,CSVGGEGGGYTF
TRBD1,NA,TRBJ2-7,TRBV2,TGTGCCAGCTCCCCGCTGGACAGGAGGAGCTCCTACGAGCAGTACTTC,CASSPLDRRSSYEQYF
NA,NA,TRBJ2-3,TRBV20-1,TGCAGTGCTAGACCCGGGGAAGATACGCAGTATTTT,CSARPGEDTQYF
NA,NA,TRBJ1-2,TRBV6-5,TGTGCCAGCACCGACCGGGGCGGCTATGGCTACACCTTC,CASTDRGGYGYTF
TRBD2,NA,TRBJ2-1,TRBV5-6,TGTGCCAGCAGCTCACCACTAGCGGGGGCCGTGGTTTCGTTCTTC,CASSSPLAGAVVSFF
NA,few,TRBJ2-1,TRBV5-5,TGTGCCAGCAGCTCGACGACTCCCTCCTACAATGAGCAGTTCTTC,CASSSTTPSYNEQFF
NA,NA,TRBJ2-3,TRBV5-1,TGCGCCAGCGCAAAAGAGGGCGATACGCAGTATTTT,CASAKEGDTQYF
NA,few,TRBJ2-7,TRBV7-2,TGTGCCAGCAGCGACGGGACGGTGGCCTACGAGCAGTACTTC,CASSDGTVAYEQYF
NA,NA,TRBJ1-1,TRBV5-6,TGTGCCAGTCTTCGACAGCTTAACACTGAAGCTTTCTTT,CASLRQLNTEAFF
NA,NA,TRBJ2-1,TRBV10-1,TGCGCCAGCAGTACGGGGGAAACCTACAATGAGCAGTTCTTC,CASSTGETYNEQFF
NA,NA,TRBJ1-6,TRBV19,TGTGCCAGTAGTACCGGGAGGAGCTATAATTCACCCCTCCACTTT,CASSTGRSYNSPLHF
NA,few,TRBJ1-1,TRBV25-1,TGTGCCAGCAGCCGAGGGATAGGGGGGACTGAAGCTTTCTTT,CASSRGIGGTEAFF
TRBD1,few,TRBJ2-7,TRBV29-1,TGCAGCGTTGAAGAAGATGCTGGGACAGCCTACGAGCAGTACTTC,CSVEEDAGTAYEQYF
NA,few,TRBJ2-3,TRBV11-3,TGTGCCAGCAGCATAGGCCCTAGCACAGATACGCAGTATTTT,CASSIGPSTDTQYF
TRBD2,NA,TRBJ2-6,TRBV7-2,TGTGCCAGCAGCTTATGGTGGGGGGGGTCTGGGGCCAACGTCCTGACTTTC,CASSLWWGGSGANVLTF
NA,NA,TRBJ2-3,TRBV12-3/TRBV12-4,TGTGCCAGCAGTCTCACCAGCGTGAGAGCAGATATGCAGTATTTT,CASSLTSVRADMQYF
NA,NA,TRBJ2-1,TRBV7-9,TGTGCCAGCAGCTTAGCTTGGGGGGGCCAGAGGAATGAGCAGTTCTTC,CASSLAWGGQRNEQFF
NA,NA,TRBJ2-1,TRBV10-3,TGTGCCATCAGGGACCCTGGGGTCGGGCAGTTCTTC,CAIRDPGVGQFF
NA,few,TRBJ2-5,TRBV6-5,TGTGCCAGCAGTTACTGGAATGGGAACAATGAGCAGTACTTC,CASSYWNGNNEQYF
NA,few,TRBJ2-5,TRBV7-9,TGTGCCAGCAGCTCCCGGGGGCCGGAGACCCAGTACTTC,CASSSRGPETQYF
NA,NA,TRBJ2-7,TRBV6-5,TGTGCCAGTCGGGATCCCTACAATGAGCAGTACTTC,CASRDPYNEQYF
NA,many,TRBJ2-1,TRBV29-1,TGCAGCGTTGGCTATGCCTACAATGAGCAGTTCTTC,CSVGYAYNEQFF
NA,NA,TRBJ2-5,TRBV7-2,TGTGCCAGCAGCCCTGGGCGGGCTCGAGAGACCCAGTACTTC,CASSPGRARETQYF
TRBD2,few,TRBJ2-1,TRBV20-1,TGCAGTGCTAGACCCGCGGGGGGGCCTCGCAATGAGCAGTTCTTC,CSARPAGGPRNEQFF
NA,NA,TRBJ2-3,TRBV5-1,TGCGCCAGCAGCACGGCGGGGATAACAGATACGCAGTATTTT,CASSTAGITDTQYF
NA,few,TRBJ2-7,TRBV12-3/TRBV12-4,TGTGCCAGCAGGGCGGGGTCCTACGAGCAGTACTTC,CASRAGSYEQYF
NA,NA,TRBJ2-1,TRBV5-5,TGTGCCCGCAGCTTGGTTGCAGGGGTGGATGAGCAGTTCTTC,CARSLVAGVDEQFF
NA,NA,TRBJ2-5,TRBV4-1,TGCGCCAGCAGCCAAGGGCAGACATCCGCCTACAATGAGCAGTACTTC,CASSQGQTSAYNEQYF
TRBD2,NA,TRBJ2-5,TRBV20-1,TGCAGTTCCAATAGCGGGGGGGCCCAACAGACCCAGTACTTC,CSSNSGGAQQTQYF
NA,NA,TRBJ2-5,TRBV7-2,TGTGCCAGCAGCGTCATGGCCAAAGAGACCCAGTACTTC,CASSVMAKETQYF
NA,NA,TRBJ1-2,TRBV29-1,TGCAGCGTTGATAAGGCGGGTGGCTACACCTTC,CSVDKAGGYTF
TRBD2,few,TRBJ2-5,TRBV20-1,TGCAGTGTGGGGATGGCGGGGGGGATTGAGACCCAGTACTTC,CSVGMAGGIETQYF